Listed below are T cell receptor beta chains from one sample, sequenced in a study of shared clonotypes between healthy human individuals. Repertoires were generated with immunoSEQ multiplex PCR, while TCRdb's copy carries only in-frame clones and drops some. The profile covers 1,100,000 or so clones, with 75% to 85% appearing a single time and more than 0.5% taken by the ten largest. Sequenced sample: memory CD4+ T cells from PBMCs. These receptors were taken from a man between 18 and 29 years old in good health. Some clones in this sample may be carry-over from other donors' samples. The CDR3 runs from the conserved cysteine through the conserved F or W. The order of the fields is V gene, J gene, clone size, D gene, CDR3 length, CDR3 DNA, CDR3 protein. D genes are given only for firm matches. The size field is filled for only some rows; it gives once, few, many or a size class.

>TRBV6-6|TRBJ1-5|NA|TRBD1|12
TGTGCCAGCAGCCCTCCTGGACAGGGAAAGCATTTT
CASSPPGQGKHF
>TRBV27|TRBJ1-2|NA|TRBD1|14
TGTGCCAGCAGTCCACAGGGGGGGCATGTTGGCTACACCTTC
CASSPQGGHVGYTF
>TRBV5-1|TRBJ2-4|once|NA|15
TGCGCCAGCAGACTGGAGGAGGTGGCCAAAAACATTCAGTACTTC
CASRLEEVAKNIQYF
>TRBV10-2|TRBJ2-7|NA|NA|13
TGCGCCAGCAGAAATGACAGGACCTACGAGCAGTACTTC
CASRNDRTYEQYF
>TRBV7-9|TRBJ2-3|NA|TRBD2|16
TGTGCCAGCAGCTTAGGACTAGCGGGGTGGAGTGATACGCAGTATTTT
CASSLGLAGWSDTQYF
>TRBV10-3|TRBJ1-1|NA|NA|15
TGTGCCATCAGTGAATCCGACAGGCCGAACACTGAAGCTTTCTTT
CAISESDRPNTEAFF
>TRBV6-6|TRBJ2-2|NA|NA|14
TGTGCCAGCAGCCAACCGACCGGCCGGGACGGACTGTTTTTT
CASSQPTGRDGLFF
>TRBV5-1|TRBJ2-5|NA|NA|14
TGCGCCAGCAGCTTGGGTGTAACCCAAGAGACCCAGTACTTC
CASSLGVTQETQYF
>TRBV5-1|TRBJ2-2|NA|TRBD2|15
TGCGCCAGCAGGGCTAGCGGGAGTGATACCGGGGAGCTGTTTTTT
CASRASGSDTGELFF
>TRBV5-5|TRBJ1-2|NA|NA|15
TGTGCCAGCAGCTTGACATCGGGCGCTAACTATGGCTACACCTTC
CASSLTSGANYGYTF
>TRBV7-2|TRBJ2-7|once|TRBD2|15
TGTGCCAGCAGCCTCCAGGGACTCCCCGGGGGGGAGCAGTACTTC
CASSLQGLPGGEQYF
>TRBV15|TRBJ2-1|NA|NA|13
TGTGCCACCAGCAGAGTAGTGGACGGTGAGCAGTTCTTC
CATSRVVDGEQFF
>TRBV7-2|TRBJ1-4|NA|TRBD1|14
TGTGCCAGCAGCTTGAACAGGGGGGCCGAAAAACTGTTTTTT
CASSLNRGAEKLFF
>TRBV5-5|TRBJ2-2|NA|TRBD1|16
TGTGCCAGCAGCAGGTACAGGGGCGCGAACACCGGGGAGCTGTTTTTT
CASSRYRGANTGELFF
>TRBV15|TRBJ1-4|NA|NA|15
TGTGCCACCAGCAGAGGGGCCAGGGAGGGCGAAAAACTGTTTTTT
CATSRGAREGEKLFF
>TRBV5-1|TRBJ2-5|NA|TRBD2|17
TGCGCCAGCAGCTTTTCTCCCGGGACTAGCGGGTTCGAGACCCAGTACTTC
CASSFSPGTSGFETQYF
>TRBV7-8|TRBJ1-3|NA|NA|15
TGTGCCAGCAGCTCGCGGACAGCTTCTGGAAACACCATATATTTT
CASSSRTASGNTIYF
>TRBV18|TRBJ2-2|NA|NA|16
TGTGCCAGCTTAGCGGGACAGGGCCTGAACACCGGGGAGCTGTTTTTT
CASLAGQGLNTGELFF
>TRBV7-2|TRBJ2-3|NA|TRBD1|13
TGTGCCAGCAGTTCTAATACGGGACAGCCCCCGTATTTT
CASSSNTGQPPYF
>TRBV28|TRBJ1-5|NA|NA|15
TGTGCCAGCAGTTTACTGGGGGCTGGCAATCAGCCCCAGCATTTT
CASSLLGAGNQPQHF
>TRBV2|TRBJ2-7|NA|TRBD1|14
TGTGCCAGCAGCGCCGACAGGGGTGCCATTGGGCAGTACTTC
CASSADRGAIGQYF
>TRBV5-1|TRBJ2-2|NA|TRBD1|16
TGCGCCAGCAGCCGAGGACAGGGGAATATAGGCGGGGAGCTGTTTTTT
CASSRGQGNIGGELFF
>TRBV2|TRBJ1-2|NA|TRBD1|13
TGTGCCAGCATACGGGACAGCACATATGGCTACACCTTC
CASIRDSTYGYTF
>TRBV7-9|TRBJ2-7|NA|NA|14
TGTGCCAGCAGCTTGATGGGAGAGCTGGACGAGCAGTACTTC
CASSLMGELDEQYF
>TRBV6-5|TRBJ1-6|many|NA|12
TGTGCCAGCGGGGCGGGGTATTCACCCCTCCACTTT
CASGAGYSPLHF
>TRBV28|TRBJ1-2|NA|TRBD1|12
TGTGCCAGCAGTGGACAGGCCTATGGCTACACCTTC
CASSGQAYGYTF
>TRBV10-3|TRBJ2-2|NA|TRBD2|16
TGTGCCATCAGCGCCTCTAGCGGGAGGGACACCGGGGAGCTGTTTTTT
CAISASSGRDTGELFF
>TRBV28|TRBJ1-1|NA|NA|15
TGTGCCAGCAGTTTTCGGCCAGAAACGAACACTGAAGCTTTCTTT
CASSFRPETNTEAFF
>TRBV5-1|TRBJ2-5|NA|TRBD2|14
TGCGCCAGCAGCTTACTAGCGGGCCAAGAGACCCAGTACTTC
CASSLLAGQETQYF
>TRBV19|TRBJ1-3|once|NA|15
TGTGCCAGTAGTACGGACGGGCCTCTGCGAAACACCATATATTTT
CASSTDGPLRNTIYF
>TRBV6-5|TRBJ1-2|NA|TRBD1|13
TGTGCCAGCAGTCCGACGACAGGGGTCGGCTACACCTTC
CASSPTTGVGYTF
>TRBV6-5|TRBJ2-7|NA|NA|14
TGTGCCAGTATGGTGAGGGCCTCAGCCTACGAGCAGTACTTC
CASMVRASAYEQYF
>TRBV18|TRBJ2-1|NA|TRBD1|16
TGTGCCAGCTCACCATCCGGGACAGGGGGTTACAATGAGCAGTTCTTC
CASSPSGTGGYNEQFF
>TRBV5-6|TRBJ1-3|NA|NA|17
TGTGCCAGCAGCTTGTTAAGGACAGACTTCTCTGGAAACACCATATATTTT
CASSLLRTDFSGNTIYF
>TRBV4-1|TRBJ2-3|NA|NA|14
TGCGCCAGCAGCCAATTATTCTTGGGAGATACGCAGTATTTT
CASSQLFLGDTQYF
>TRBV5-1|TRBJ2-3|NA|NA|16
TGCGCCAGCAGCTTGGGGGGCAGGGGAATAGAAGATACGCAGTATTTT
CASSLGGRGIEDTQYF
>TRBV9|TRBJ2-3|once|NA|13
TGTGCCAGCAGCGTGGCTTTGGGGGATACGCAGTATTTT
CASSVALGDTQYF
>TRBV6-5|TRBJ1-2|NA|NA|14
TGTGCCAGCAGTTACTCGGCCGGGCCCTATGGCTACACCTTC
CASSYSAGPYGYTF
>TRBV5-1|TRBJ2-1|NA|NA|18
TGCGCCAGCAGCTTGCGACAGGGACTAGGTGGTTCCTACAATGAGCAGTTCTTC
CASSLRQGLGGSYNEQFF
>TRBV25-1|TRBJ2-2|NA|NA|16
TGTGCCAGCAGTGAGATCTATGGGAGGGGGGCCGGGGAGCTGTTTTTT
CASSEIYGRGAGELFF